This T cell receptor (beta chain) was identified in a study of technical replicates of blood from several donors. Method: immunoSEQ multiplex PCR; TCRdb's copy keeps in-frame clones and lacks some. Found here are under 95,000 clones, about 95% of them singletons; the top ten hold roughly 0.25%. The germline CDR1 and CDR2 sequences are MNHEY and SMNVEV (reference sequence). CDR3 length equals 15 residues. V dropped 8 bases and J dropped 4; count of bases not matched to a gene: 6. The chain recombines TRBV27 with TRBJ1-5; TRBD1 matches at 12 bases. The sample consisted of T cells isolated from PBMCs. This TCR came from a human donor in good health. CDR3 region: CASARGQGANQPQHF. DNA for the CDR3: TGTGCCAGCGCCCGGGGACAGGGGGCGAATCAGCCCCAGCATTTT.